This TCR beta chain was obtained from a study of T-cell reconstitution after alpha-beta-depleted transplantation in children. Germline assignment: CDR1 MNHEY and CDR2 SMNVEV (reference sequence). With 2 bases removed from V and 6 bases from J, the gap between germline ends came to 11 bases. The CDR3 is 14 residues long. This clonotype was seen repeatedly, ten times or more. As it was prepared, the TCRbeta library received unique molecular identifiers. TCRdb reanalysed the PCR reads using MiXCR and keeps one entry per CDR3 protein. This sample has around 680,000 distinct CDR3 sequences, with 16% found just once.

The V and J genes are TRBV27 and TRBJ1-3; TRBD1 might be the D (6 bases). The source was PBMCs from the stem cell graft donor, collected from the stem cell graft. The clonotype was recovered from a human donor who donated a stem cell graft to a child with acute myeloid leukemia. DNA for the CDR3: TGTGCCAGCAGTTTAACGGGGGACATAAACACCATATATTTT. As protein: CASSLTGDINTIYF.